The 27 T cell receptor beta chains given below trace back to one sample, sequenced in a study of T cell responses to AZD1222 COVID-19 vaccine. Assay used: immunoSEQ multiplex PCR; TCRdb lists only in-frame clones, some missing. The table shows under 85,000 clones, with 70% to 90% occurring only once. The sample consisted of peripheral blood, taken on day 0 of AZD1222 vaccination. The receptors shown here come from an adult in good health.

This clone appeared once. The DNA for the CDR3 is TGTGCCAGCAGTAGGGACAGCAATTCACCCCTCCACTTT. It is translated as CASSRDSNSPLHF. V gene TRBV9 combines with J gene TRBJ1-6, with 7 bases matching TRBD1. V lost 5 bases and J lost 7; bases outside the gene matches: 3. The CDR3 extends over 13 amino acids. Germline lookup yields CDR1 SGDLS and CDR2 YYNGEE.

The chain uses TRBV11-2 and TRBJ1-3; D unresolved. Germline V gives CDR1 SGHAT, CDR2 FQNNGV. Trimming removed 4 bases from V and 8 bases from J, with 15 bases in between. The CDR3 is 14 amino acids. The CDR3 DNA sequence: TGTGCCAGCAGCTCGCCGACTCATCCGGACACCATATATTTT. It is translated as CASSSPTHPDTIYF.

The V and J genes are TRBV6-5 and TRBJ2-1; D might be TRBD2 (6 bases). This CDR3 is 15 amino acids long. The germline CDR1 and CDR2 sequences are MNHEY and SVGAGI. The V gene lost 6 bases and the J gene lost 7 bases, with 19 bases spanning the gap. The CDR3 protein is CASRPGLAPGNEQFF. The CDR3 nucleotides are TGTGCCAGCAGACCGGGACTCGCCCCGGGGAATGAGCAGTTCTTC.

The rearrangement links TRBV14 to TRBJ2-7, with 7 bases aligning to TRBD1. Germline trimming cut 4 bases from V and 8 bases from J; bases unmatched to any gene: 8. From germline, CDR1 is SGHDN and CDR2 FVKESK. The CDR3 has 13 amino acids. In DNA, the CDR3 is TGTGCCAGCAGCCGGCAGGGGGTTGGTAAGCAGTACGTC. Amino acid sequence: CASSRQGVGKQYV.

The chain combines TRBV18 with TRBJ2-3, with a tentative D call TRBD1 (5 bases). This CDR3 region has 16 residues. Germline assignment: CDR1 KGHSH and CDR2 LQKENI. Trimming removed 0 bases at V and 0 bases at J, with 10 bases between. Here the CDR3 reads CASSPPTASSTDTQYF. The CDR3 DNA reads TGTGCCAGCTCACCACCGACAGCCTCTAGCACAGATACGCAGTATTTT.

This chain links TRBV6-4 with TRBJ2-4; TRBD1 is a possible D gene (6 bases). V shed 7 bases and J shed 1 base, with 20 bases lying between them. Germline loops: CDR1 MRHNA, CDR2 SNTAGT. The CDR3 loop spans 17 amino acids. CDR3 sequence: CASKGNRERLAKNIQYF. The CDR3 DNA is TGTGCCAGCAAAGGAAACAGGGAGAGGTTGGCCAAAAACATTCAGTACTTC.

DNA for the CDR3: TGCAGCGTTGATGAAAACACCGGGGAGCTGTTTTTT. This translates into CSVDENTGELFF. The J gene is TRBJ2-2, the V gene TRBV29-1; D unresolved. With 3 bases removed from V and 2 bases from J, the gap between germline ends came to 4 bases. CDR1 and CDR2 (germline): SQVTM, ANQGSEA. The CDR3 totals 12 residues.

This sequence joins TRBV5-4 and TRBJ2-1; no definite D call. Trimming shortened V by 0 bases and J by 9 bases, and 10 bases separated the two germline ends. In germline, CDR1 is SGHNT, CDR2 YYREEE (reference sequence). The CDR3 covers 13 residues. The CDR3 sequence is CASSLDPMSEQFF. The CDR3 nucleotides are TGTGCCAGCAGCTTGGACCCTATGAGTGAGCAGTTCTTC. Using reference TRBV5-4 and TRBJ2-1 for the parts outside the CDR3, the full variable domain is ETGVTQSPTHLIKTRGQQVTLRCSSQSGHNTVSWYQQALGQGPQFIFQYYREEENGRGNFPPRFSGLQFPNYSSELNVNALELDDSALYLCASSLDPMSEQFFGPGTRLTVL.

The V and J genes are TRBV12-3 or TRBV12-4 and TRBJ2-7; D is possibly TRBD2 (5 bases). Trimming shortened V by 8 bases and J by 7 bases, and 18 bases separated the two germline ends. The CDR3 totals 13 residues. For the CDR3, the DNA is TGTGCCAGCGGACTTACGGGGATCGGGGAGCAGTACTTC. Translated: CASGLTGIGEQYF.

This clone was counted once. The CDR3 spells CASSRLAGTYEQYF. DNA for the CDR3: TGTGCCAGCAGCCGCTTAGCGGGAACCTACGAGCAGTACTTC. The V call is TRBV28, the J call TRBJ2-7, with 8 bases fitting TRBD2. The V gene's germline CDR1 is MDHEN and CDR2 SYDVKM. The CDR3 spans 14 residues. Losses at the gene ends were 6 bases for V and 2 bases for J; bases not matched to a gene: 6. The entire variable domain, with the rest obtained from reference TRBV28 and TRBJ2-7, is as follows: DVKVTQSSRYLVKRTGEKVFLECVQDMDHENMFWYRQDPGLGLRLIYFSYDVKMKEKGDIPEGYSVSREKKERFSLILESASTNQTSMYLCASSRLAGTYEQYFGPGTRLTVT.

The gene calls are TRBV7-2 and TRBJ2-1; 8 bases align to TRBD2. From germline, CDR1 is SGHTA and CDR2 FQGNSA. V was clipped by 5 bases and J by 6 bases; unmatched bases: 6. CDR3 size: 14 residues. CDR3 DNA sequence: TGTGCCAGCAGCCCGGGACTAGTAAGCAATGAGCAGTTCTTC. Amino acids: CASSPGLVSNEQFF.

The chain recombines TRBV19 with TRBJ2-5, with D uncertain. Germline CDR1 LNHDA, CDR2 SQIVND (reference sequence). V gave up 10 bases and J gave up 1 base, with 13 bases separating them. The length of the CDR3 is 13 residues. The CDR3, as DNA: TGTGCCACCAGGACGCAGCCCCAAGAGACCCAGTACTTC. Encoded protein: CATRTQPQETQYF.

The chain joins TRBV3-1 (or the pseudogene TRBV3-2) to TRBJ2-7, with D perhaps TRBD1 (5 bases). The CDR3 is 16 amino acids. The germline CDR1 and CDR2 sequences are LGHDT and YNNKEL (reference sequence). The V end was cut by 2 bases, the J end by 6 bases, with 20 bases between. The CDR3 reads CASSQTSQGLAFEQYF. The CDR3 DNA follows: TGTGCCAGCAGCCAAACCTCCCAGGGCTTGGCATTCGAGCAGTACTTC.

This clone occurred a few times. The chain combines TRBV18 with TRBJ2-2; D is possibly TRBD2 (6 bases). Germline CDR1 is KGHSH and CDR2 is LQKENI. V dropped 3 bases and J dropped 2 bases, with 19 bases sitting between them. The CDR3 runs 18 residues. The CDR3 reads CASSPYRLAPSNTGELFF. The CDR3 DNA reads TGTGCCAGCTCACCGTACAGGCTAGCGCCATCTAACACCGGGGAGCTGTTTTTT.

V usage is TRBV5-1 and J usage is TRBJ2-5; the match to TRBD2 covers 11 bases. Germline-derived CDR1 and CDR2 are SGHRS and YFSETQ. The CDR3 is 16 residues long. V trimming: 4 bases; J trimming: 1 base; junction bases outside the gene matches: 6. The CDR3 coding sequence is TGCGCCAGCAGCCCGCGACTAGCGGGGCGCCAAGAGACCCAGTACTTC. Translating it yields CASSPRLAGRQETQYF.

V and J are TRBV24-1 and TRBJ1-2, with TRBD1 as a possible D gene (6 bases). Deletions cut 9 bases from V and 4 bases from J, with 14 bases between. Per the germline V gene, CDR1 is KGHDR and CDR2 is SFDVKD. This CDR3 comprises 13 residues. In nucleotides, the CDR3 is TGTGCCACCTCCCGGGGGCAGGGCTATGGCTACACCTTC. This encodes CATSRGQGYGYTF.

The chain employs TRBV19 and TRBJ2-6; D is unclear. Trimming left V 3 bases short and J 9 bases short, with 9 bases between. The CDR3 runs 13 residues. Germline CDR1 is LNHDA and CDR2 is SQIVND (reference sequence). CDR3 nucleotide sequence: TGTGCCAGTAGTATCGGACCGAACAACGTCCTGACTTTC. The encoded protein is CASSIGPNNVLTF.

This chain uses TRBV11-3 with TRBJ2-1; TRBD2 agrees at 9 bases. The CDR3 spans 15 residues. J gave up 8 bases and V 0 bases, and 5 bases lay outside the gene matches. Germline loops: CDR1 SGHNT, CDR2 YENEEA. The CDR3 DNA follows: TGTGCCAGCAGCTTAGAGGGCGGGAGGGCAGATGAGCAGTTCTTC. Translated: CASSLEGGRADEQFF.

The genes are TRBV9 and TRBJ2-7; D might be TRBD2 (6 bases). CDR1 is SGDLS and CDR2 is YYNGEE in the germline V gene. The CDR3 consists of 14 residues. V dropped 0 bases and J dropped 2 bases, with 9 bases sitting between them. The CDR3 DNA sequence: TGTGCCAGCAGCGTAGATTGGGGGGCCTACGAGCAGTACTTC. Protein product: CASSVDWGAYEQYF.

This clone was seen just once. V and J are TRBV28 and TRBJ2-1, with 9 bases that match TRBD1. V shed 6 bases and J 2 bases; nucleotides not matched to a gene: 8. The V gene's germline CDR1 is MDHEN and CDR2 SYDVKM. The CDR3 length is 16 residues. The CDR3: CASRRTQGAPYNEQFF. The CDR3, as DNA: TGTGCCAGCAGGCGAACACAGGGGGCCCCCTACAATGAGCAGTTCTTC.

This chain connects TRBV30 to TRBJ1-1, with D maybe TRBD1 (5 bases). Germline assignment: CDR1 GTSNPN and CDR2 SVGIG (reference sequence). CDR3 size: 14 residues. V lost 0 bases to trimming and J lost 5 bases, with 13 bases between them. For the CDR3, the DNA is TGTGCCTGGAGTGTACGAATGGGGGGGACTGAAGCTTTCTTT. Protein: CAWSVRMGGTEAFF.

The chain has TRBV7-9 and TRBJ1-6; unclear D gene. Germline CDR1 is SEHNR and CDR2 is FQNEAQ (reference sequence). Trimming left V 5 bases short and J 9 bases short, with 17 bases between. CDR3 length: 15 amino acids. The CDR3 protein is CASSPSNFAGSPLHF. As DNA, the CDR3 is TGTGCCAGCAGCCCGTCTAACTTCGCTGGTTCACCCCTCCACTTT.

V usage is TRBV28 and J usage is TRBJ2-3; 7 nucleotides align to TRBD2. The CDR3 consists of 12 residues. Germline-derived CDR1 and CDR2 are MDHEN and SYDVKM. V lost 8 bases and J lost 4; bases outside the gene matches: 3. This chain's CDR3 is CASAGVADTQYF. CDR3 nucleotide sequence: TGTGCCAGCGCGGGAGTGGCAGATACGCAGTATTTT. The full variable domain, its missing parts supplied by reference TRBV28 and TRBJ2-3, is DVKVTQSSRYLVKRTGEKVFLECVQDMDHENMFWYRQDPGLGLRLIYFSYDVKMKEKGDIPEGYSVSREKKERFSLILESASTNQTSMYLCASAGVADTQYFGPGTRLTVL.

In its sample, this clone was seen a few times. The chain has TRBV18 and TRBJ1-5; D unclear. The CDR3 extends over 14 amino acids. Trimming pared 3 bases from V and 2 bases from J, leaving 8 bases between. Germline-derived CDR1 and CDR2 are KGHSH and LQKENI. CDR3 in amino acids: CASSPDGGNQPQHF. The CDR3 DNA sequence: TGTGCCAGCTCACCCGACGGCGGCAATCAGCCCCAGCATTTT.

The chain uses TRBV9 and TRBJ2-1; D not certain. The CDR3 contains 15 residues. Trimming removed 4 bases from V and 0 bases from J, with 11 bases in between. Looked up from germline, CDR1 is SGDLS and CDR2 is YYNGEE. The CDR3 sequence is CASSPMASSYNEQFF. The CDR3 nucleotides are TGTGCCAGCAGCCCCATGGCGAGCTCCTACAATGAGCAGTTCTTC.

This chain links TRBV5-1 with TRBJ2-7; the match to TRBD1 covers 7 bases. This CDR3 has 18 amino acids. Trimming cost V 4 bases and J 5 bases; bases outside gene matches: 21. Germline CDR1 reads SGHRS; CDR2 reads YFSETQ. CDR3 sequence: CASSVLPGQSGPSHEQYF. As DNA, the CDR3 is TGCGCCAGCAGCGTCCTCCCGGGACAGAGTGGGCCTTCCCACGAGCAGTACTTC.

The chain uses TRBV5-1 and TRBJ1-6, with D maybe TRBD1 (6 bases). The CDR3 is 16 amino acids. Germline V gives CDR1 SGHRS, CDR2 YFSETQ. V shed 0 bases and J shed 8 bases, with 15 bases lying between them. CDR3 sequence reads: CASSLEAVRGHSPLHF. The CDR3 DNA sequence: TGCGCCAGCAGCTTGGAGGCCGTCAGGGGTCATTCACCCCTCCACTTT.